Here is one T cell receptor (beta chain) with its context. This entry comes from a study of cytomegalovirus exposure and HLA in healthy donors. Overall study: Of around 400 genotyped donors, roughly 76% grouped in the Caucasian-associated ancestry cluster.

This CDR3 has 14 amino acids. Germline V CDR1 and CDR2: SGHAT, FQNNGV. Unmatched junction bases numbered 9, after V lost 5 bases and J lost 6 bases. PCR involved 60 Vbeta and 13 Jbeta primers. Generated by immunoSEQ multiplex PCR, the TCRdb table keeps only in-frame clones and is missing some. The table includes about 140,000 clones, approximately 84% detected once. Material for sequencing was PBMCs. The chain has TRBV11-2 and TRBJ2-7; 8 nucleotides align to TRBD1. This clonotype was obtained from an older woman in good health and CMV-seropositive. The DNA for the CDR3 is TGTGCCAGCAGCCTGACAGGGGAACACATCGAGCAGTACTTC. Amino acid sequence: CASSLTGEHIEQYF. Combining the CDR3 with reference TRBV11-2 and TRBJ2-7 gives the whole variable domain EAGVAQSPRYKIIEKRQSVAFWCNPISGHATLYWYQQILGQGPKLLIQFQNNGVVDDSQLPKDRFSAERLKGVDSTLKIQPAKLEDSAVYLCASSLTGEHIEQYFGPGTRLTVT.